Here is one T cell receptor (beta chain) with its context. Its antigen is still unknown. Sequenced material consisted of expressed TCRB transcripts (all of the isolated RNA was reverse transcribed). Sequencing used immunoSEQ multiplex PCR; TCRdb keeps in-frame clones, though not all of them. The sample has some 660,000 clones, 11% to 15% seen once. The data are from a study of beta chain features in type 1 diabetes. General study findings and limits: In every one of the four CD4+ subsets, TCRB CDR3s were moderately but significantly shorter in Type 1 diabetes patients.

The CDR3 extends over 13 amino acids. Looked up from germline, CDR1 is MNHEY and CDR2 is SMNVEV (reference sequence). V dropped 6 bases and J dropped 5 bases, with 10 bases sitting between them. This chain links TRBV27 with TRBJ2-2; D could derive from TRBD1 or TRBD2 (5 bases each). Sequencing used naive CD4+ T cells from blood. The clonotype originates from a man younger than 35 with type 1 diabetes. The CDR3 coding sequence is TGTGCCAGCAGCGCGAGGGGAACCGGGGAGCTGTTTTTT. This translates into CASSARGTGELFF.